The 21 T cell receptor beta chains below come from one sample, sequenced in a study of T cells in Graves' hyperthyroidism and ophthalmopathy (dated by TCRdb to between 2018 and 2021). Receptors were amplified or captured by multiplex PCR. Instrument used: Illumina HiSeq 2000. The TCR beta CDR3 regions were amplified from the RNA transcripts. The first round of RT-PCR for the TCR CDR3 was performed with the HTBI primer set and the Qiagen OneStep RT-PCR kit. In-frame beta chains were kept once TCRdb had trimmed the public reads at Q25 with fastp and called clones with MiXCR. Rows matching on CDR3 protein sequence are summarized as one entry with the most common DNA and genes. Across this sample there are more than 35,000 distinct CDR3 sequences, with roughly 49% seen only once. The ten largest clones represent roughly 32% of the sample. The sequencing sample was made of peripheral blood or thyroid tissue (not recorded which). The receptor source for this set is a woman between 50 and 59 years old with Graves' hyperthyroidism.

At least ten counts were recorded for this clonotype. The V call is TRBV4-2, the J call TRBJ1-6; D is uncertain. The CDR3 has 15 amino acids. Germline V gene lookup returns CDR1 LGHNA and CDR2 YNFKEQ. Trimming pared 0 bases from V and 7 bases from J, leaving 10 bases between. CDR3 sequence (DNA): TGTGCCAGCAGCCAAGATGAGGGATTAAATTCACCCCTCCACTTT. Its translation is CASSQDEGLNSPLHF.

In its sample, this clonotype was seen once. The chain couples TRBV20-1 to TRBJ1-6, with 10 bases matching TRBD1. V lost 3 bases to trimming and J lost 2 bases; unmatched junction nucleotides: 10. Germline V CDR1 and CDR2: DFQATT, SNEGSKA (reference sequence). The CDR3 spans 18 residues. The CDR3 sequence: CSASRQDRGGTYNSPLHF. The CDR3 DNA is TGCAGTGCTAGCCGACAGGACAGGGGGGGTACCTATAATTCACCCCTCCACTTT.

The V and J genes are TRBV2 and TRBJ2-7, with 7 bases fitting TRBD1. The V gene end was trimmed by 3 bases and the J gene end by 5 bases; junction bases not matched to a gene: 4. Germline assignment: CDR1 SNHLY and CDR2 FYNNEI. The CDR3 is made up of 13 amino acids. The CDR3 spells CASSEGDSNEQYF. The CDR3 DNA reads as TGTGCCAGCAGTGAGGGGGACAGTAACGAGCAGTACTTC.

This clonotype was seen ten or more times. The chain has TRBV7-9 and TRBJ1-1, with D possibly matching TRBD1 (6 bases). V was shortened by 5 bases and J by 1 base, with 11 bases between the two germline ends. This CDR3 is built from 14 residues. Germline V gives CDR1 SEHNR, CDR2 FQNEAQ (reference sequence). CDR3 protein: CASSHLQGNTEAFF. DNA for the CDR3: TGTGCCAGCAGCCATTTACAGGGGAACACTGAAGCTTTCTTT.

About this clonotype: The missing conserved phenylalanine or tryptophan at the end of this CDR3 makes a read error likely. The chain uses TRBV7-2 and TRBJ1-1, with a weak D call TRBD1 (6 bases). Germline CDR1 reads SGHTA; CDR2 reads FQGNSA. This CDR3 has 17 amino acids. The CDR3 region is CASSQEPWGAMDTEAFL. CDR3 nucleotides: TGCGCCAGCAGCCAAGAACCGTGGGGGGCGATGGACACTGAAGCTTTCCTT.

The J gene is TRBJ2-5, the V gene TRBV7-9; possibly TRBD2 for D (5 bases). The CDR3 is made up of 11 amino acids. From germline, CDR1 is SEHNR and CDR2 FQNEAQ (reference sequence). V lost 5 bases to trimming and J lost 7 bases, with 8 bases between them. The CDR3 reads CASSEGRTQYF. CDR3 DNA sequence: TGTGCCAGCAGCGAGGGCAGGACCCAGTACTTC.

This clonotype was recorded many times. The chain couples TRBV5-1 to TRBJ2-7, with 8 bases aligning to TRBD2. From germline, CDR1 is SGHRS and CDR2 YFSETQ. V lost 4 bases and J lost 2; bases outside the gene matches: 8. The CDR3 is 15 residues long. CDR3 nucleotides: TGCGCCAGCAGCAGGACTAGCCAGAGCGCCTACGAGCAGTACTTC. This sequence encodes CASSRTSQSAYEQYF.

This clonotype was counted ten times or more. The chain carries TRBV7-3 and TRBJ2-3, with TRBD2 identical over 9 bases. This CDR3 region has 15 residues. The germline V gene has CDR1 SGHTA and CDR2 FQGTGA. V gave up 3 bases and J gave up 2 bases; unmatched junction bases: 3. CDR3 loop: CASSFSGSDTDTQYF. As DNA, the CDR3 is TGTGCCAGCAGCTTTAGCGGGAGTGACACAGATACGCAGTATTTT.

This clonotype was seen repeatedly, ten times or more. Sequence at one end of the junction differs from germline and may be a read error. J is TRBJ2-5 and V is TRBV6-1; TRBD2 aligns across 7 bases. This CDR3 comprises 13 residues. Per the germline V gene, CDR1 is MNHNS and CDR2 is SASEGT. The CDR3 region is CASSEGLDDTQYF. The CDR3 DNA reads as TGTGCCAGCAGCGAAGGACTAGACGATACCCAGTACTTC.

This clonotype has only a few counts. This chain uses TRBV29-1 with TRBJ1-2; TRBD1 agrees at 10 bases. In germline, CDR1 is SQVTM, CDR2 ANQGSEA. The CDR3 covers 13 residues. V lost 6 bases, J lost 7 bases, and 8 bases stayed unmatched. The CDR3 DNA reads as TGCAGCGTCGTGGGACAGGGGCCATTTGGCTACACCTTC. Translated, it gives CSVVGQGPFGYTF.

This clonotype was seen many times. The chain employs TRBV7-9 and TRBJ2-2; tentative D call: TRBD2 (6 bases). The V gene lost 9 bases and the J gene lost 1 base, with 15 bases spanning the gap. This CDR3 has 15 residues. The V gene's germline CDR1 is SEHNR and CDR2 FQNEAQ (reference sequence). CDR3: CASLLAVKNTGELFF. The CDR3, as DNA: TGTGCCAGTCTTTTAGCGGTGAAGAACACCGGGGAGCTGTTTTTT.

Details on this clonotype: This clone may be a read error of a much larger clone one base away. This chain's CDR3 is CARSEWGLSGELFF. In DNA form, the CDR3 reads TGTGCCCGCAGCGAATGGGGTCTATCCGGGGAGCTGTTTTTT. The genes are TRBV2 and TRBJ2-2; D remains unclear. Germline loops: CDR1 SNHLY, CDR2 FYNNEI. The CDR3 loop spans 14 amino acids.

Here the CDR3 reads CASSFGRPYTGELYF. The CDR3 DNA reads TGTGCCAGCAGCTTTGGGCGGCCCTACACCGGGGAGCTGTACTTC. The chain recombines TRBV4-2 with TRBJ2-5; tentatively, D is TRBD2 (5 bases). V dropped 5 bases and J dropped 13 bases, with 26 bases sitting between them. Per the germline V gene, CDR1 is LGHNA and CDR2 is YNFKEQ. CDR3 length equals 15 residues.

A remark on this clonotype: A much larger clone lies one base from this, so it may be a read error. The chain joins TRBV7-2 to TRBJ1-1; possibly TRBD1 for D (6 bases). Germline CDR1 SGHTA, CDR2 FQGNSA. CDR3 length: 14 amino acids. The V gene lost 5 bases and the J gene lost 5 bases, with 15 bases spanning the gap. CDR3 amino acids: CASSQGGGGTEAFF. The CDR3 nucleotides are TGTGCCAGCAGCCAAGGGGGGGGGGGAACTGAAGCTTTCTTT.

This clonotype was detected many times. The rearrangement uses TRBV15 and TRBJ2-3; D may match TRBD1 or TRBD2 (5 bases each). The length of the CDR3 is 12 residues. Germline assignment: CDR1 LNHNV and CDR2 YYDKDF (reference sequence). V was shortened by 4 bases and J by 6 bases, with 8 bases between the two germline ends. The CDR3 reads CATSIGTDTQYF. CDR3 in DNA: TGTGCCACCAGCATTGGGACGGATACGCAGTATTTT.

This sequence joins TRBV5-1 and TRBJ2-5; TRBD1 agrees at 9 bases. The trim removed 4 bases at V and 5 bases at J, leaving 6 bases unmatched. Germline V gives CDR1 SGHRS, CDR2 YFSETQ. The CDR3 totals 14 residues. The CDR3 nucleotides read TGCGCCAGCAGCCGGGACAGGGTTGTCGAGACCCAGTACTTC. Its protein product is CASSRDRVVETQYF.

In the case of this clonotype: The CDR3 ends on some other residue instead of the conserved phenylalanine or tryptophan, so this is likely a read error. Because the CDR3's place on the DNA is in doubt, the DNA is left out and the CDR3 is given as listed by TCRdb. CDR3 sequence reads: CASSEFTS. The V gene is TRBV2, the J gene TRBJ1-6. The CDR3 is made up of 8 amino acids, end residues included. The germline gives CDR1 SNHLY, CDR2 FYNNEI.

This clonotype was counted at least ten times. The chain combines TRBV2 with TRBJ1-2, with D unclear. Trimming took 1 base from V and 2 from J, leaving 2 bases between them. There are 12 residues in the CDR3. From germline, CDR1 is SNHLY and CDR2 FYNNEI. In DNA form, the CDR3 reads TGTGCCAGCAGTGAAGGGAACTATGGCTACACCTTC. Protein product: CASSEGNYGYTF. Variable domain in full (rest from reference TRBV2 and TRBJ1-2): EPEVTQTPSHQVTQMGQEVILRCVPISNHLYFYWYRQILGQKVEFLVSFYNNEISEKSEIFDDQFSVERPDGSNFTLKIRSTKLEDSAMYFCASSEGNYGYTFGSGTRLTVV.

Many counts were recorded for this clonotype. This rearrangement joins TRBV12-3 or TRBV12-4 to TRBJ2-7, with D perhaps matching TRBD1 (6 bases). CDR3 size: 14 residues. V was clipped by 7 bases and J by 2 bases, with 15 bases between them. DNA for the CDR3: TGTGCCAGCACCTTCGGAAAGGGGGCCTACGAGCAGTACTTC. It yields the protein CASTFGKGAYEQYF.

CDR3 DNA sequence: TGCAGTGTTTTAACAGGGCATGGCTACACCTTC. It is translated as CSVLTGHGYTF. V usage is TRBV20-1 and J usage is TRBJ1-2, with D possibly being TRBD1 (6 bases). CDR3 size: 11 residues. Germline CDR1 DFQATT, CDR2 SNEGSKA (reference sequence). Trimming removed 7 bases from V and 6 bases from J, with 12 bases in between.

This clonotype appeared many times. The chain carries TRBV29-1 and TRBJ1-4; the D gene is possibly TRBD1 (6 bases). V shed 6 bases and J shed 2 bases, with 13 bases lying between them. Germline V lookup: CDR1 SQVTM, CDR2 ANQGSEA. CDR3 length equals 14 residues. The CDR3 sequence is CSVRTGGTNEKLFF. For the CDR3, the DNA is TGCAGCGTCCGGACGGGGGGCACTAATGAAAAACTGTTTTTT.